These 6 T cell receptor beta chains share one sample of origin, sequenced in a study of vaccination and CD4 T cells after COVID-19. Time point noted: late sampling 161 to 241 days after vaccination in three convalescent patients. Regarding treatment: approximately 11-day PBMC culture with coronavirus spike peptide pools or control peptides (ViraFEST assay). Their recognized antigens are unknown. Sequence data for DNA of cultured CD4+ T cells were generated by the Oncomine TCR Beta short-read assay. TCRdb reanalysed the PCR reads using MiXCR and keeps one entry per CDR3 protein. This sample has under 20,000 distinct CDR3 sequences, with approximately 56% found just once. The sample in question was CD4+ T cells from blood, cultured in vitro, obtained about 7 months after SARS-CoV-2 vaccination. Receptor source: a human donor who had recovered from COVID-19.

The rearrangement joins TRBV11-3 to TRBJ1-2, with TRBD1 matching over 7 bases. Germline V gene data show CDR1 as SGHNT and CDR2 as YENEEA. J gave up 0 bases and V 1 base, and 5 bases lay outside the gene matches. CDR3 size: 16 residues. DNA of the CDR3: TGTGCCAGCAGCTTAGGTCGGGGACAGACTAACTATGGCTACACCTTC. Encoded protein: CASSLGRGQTNYGYTF.

The chain employs TRBV7-9 and TRBJ1-5; D gene unclear. The germline V gene has CDR1 SEHNR and CDR2 FQNEAQ (reference sequence). The CDR3 is 13 amino acids. V was shortened by 7 bases and J by 2 bases, with 9 bases between the two germline ends. CDR3 residues: CASNLDGNQPQHF. The CDR3 DNA sequence: TGTGCCAGCAACCTGGATGGCAATCAGCCCCAGCATTTT.

The DNA for the CDR3 is TGTGCCAGCAGCTTAGTAGGACTAGCGGGAGTTAATGAGCAGTTCTTC. Translated: CASSLVGLAGVNEQFF. The rearrangement links TRBV11-2 to TRBJ2-1, with TRBD2 matching over 13 bases. Germline V gene sequence: CDR1 SGHAT, CDR2 FQNNGV. With 1 base clipped from V and 7 bases from J, the junction kept 4 bases outside the gene matches. This CDR3 spans 16 amino acids.

The J gene is TRBJ1-1, the V gene TRBV20-1; D unclear. Germline V gene sequence: CDR1 DFQATT, CDR2 SNEGSKA (reference sequence). The CDR3 consists of 12 residues. The CDR3 bases are TGCACTTCCGGGTCGGGAGGGACTGAAGCTTTCTTT. It codes for CTSGSGGTEAFF.

The V call is TRBV2, the J call TRBJ2-7; D may match TRBD1 or TRBD2 (6 bases each). Trimming took off 4 bases at V and 3 bases at J, with 19 bases between the two ends. The germline V gene has CDR1 SNHLY and CDR2 FYNNEI. The CDR3 runs 16 residues. CDR3 DNA: TGTGCCAGCAGTGGGCTAAACGGGGGCCCAAGCTACGAGCAGTACTTC. This gives the protein CASSGLNGGPSYEQYF. Supplemented by reference TRBV2 and TRBJ2-7, the full variable domain reads EPEVTQTPSHQVTQMGQEVILRCVPISNHLYFYWYRQILGQKVEFLVSFYNNEISEKSEIFDDQFSVERPDGSNFTLKIRSTKLEDSAMYFCASSGLNGGPSYEQYFGPGTRLTVT.

V is TRBV27 and J is TRBJ1-6; no clear D gene. Trimming took off 5 bases at V and 7 bases at J, with 12 bases between the two ends. The germline V gene encodes CDR1 MNHEY and CDR2 SMNVEV (reference sequence). The CDR3 is 14 amino acids. Here the CDR3 reads CASSMGGVNSPLHF. CDR3 sequence (DNA): TGTGCCAGCAGTATGGGTGGAGTAAATTCACCCCTCCACTTT.